These 7 T cell receptor beta chains share one sample of origin, sequenced in a study of graft-versus-host responses after intestinal transplantation. The protocol was immunoSEQ multiplex PCR, while the TCRdb copy is restricted to in-frame clones and leaves out a portion. In the table there are roughly 38,000 clones, roughly 92% of which are singletons. These receptors' antigens are unknown. The sample in question was unstimulated CD8+ T cells sorted from spleen or lymph node cells, obtained before transplant. These receptor sequences come from a human donor who was the organ donor for an intestinal transplant.

DNA for the CDR3: TGTGCCAGCAGTTCGAGGGGGCTATACTCCTACGAGCAGTACTTC. As protein: CASSSRGLYSYEQYF. The chain is built from TRBV2 and TRBJ2-7; 7 bases agree with TRBD1. Germline V gene data show CDR1 as SNHLY and CDR2 as FYNNEI. V trimming: 5 bases; J trimming: 0 bases; junction bases outside the gene matches: 7. The length of the CDR3 is 15 residues.

The gene calls are TRBV10-3 and TRBJ1-1, with 10 bases identical to TRBD1. Germline assignment: CDR1 ENHRY and CDR2 SYGVKD. The CDR3 sequence is 17 residues long. The V gene end was trimmed by 7 bases and the J gene end by 1 base; junction bases not matched to a gene: 12. The CDR3 DNA reads TGTGCCATCACCCAAGCGGGACAGGGGTCGAAGAACACTGAAGCTTTCTTT. This sequence encodes CAITQAGQGSKNTEAFF.

V gene TRBV6-5 combines with J gene TRBJ2-7, with 10 bases aligning to TRBD2. Trimming removed 5 bases from V and 4 bases from J; junction bases left unmatched: 8. The germline V gene has CDR1 MNHEY and CDR2 SVGAGI. This CDR3 has 15 residues. The DNA for the CDR3 is TGTGCCAGCAGTCGAACGGTAGCGGGAGGTTACGAGCAGTACTTC. Protein product: CASSRTVAGGYEQYF.

The table lists this clone with a few counts. The genes are TRBV6-5 and TRBJ1-1, with a weak D call TRBD1 (6 bases). CDR1 and CDR2 (germline): MNHEY, SVGAGI. The V gene lost 4 bases and the J gene lost 4 bases, with 10 bases spanning the gap. The CDR3 totals 13 residues. The CDR3, as DNA: TGTGCCAGCAGTTGGGGGGGGGCCACTGAAGCTTTCTTT. It specifies CASSWGGATEAFF.

The chain carries TRBV14 and TRBJ2-5, with 10 positions matching TRBD1. Germline CDR1 is SGHDN and CDR2 is FVKESK. V was pared by 4 bases and J by 0 bases, with 8 bases of the junction left unmatched. The CDR3 covers 17 residues. CDR3 nucleotides: TGTGCCAGCAGCCTACCACGGGACAGGGGCTACCAAGAGACCCAGTACTTC. It translates to CASSLPRDRGYQETQYF.

The V gene is TRBV4-2, the J gene TRBJ2-1; 9 bases match TRBD1. From germline, CDR1 is LGHNA and CDR2 YNFKEQ. Germline trimming cut 4 bases from V and 5 bases from J; bases unmatched to any gene: 6. This CDR3 is built from 15 residues. This chain's CDR3 is CASSRLRDRDNEQFF. CDR3 DNA sequence: TGTGCCAGCAGCCGCCTCCGGGACAGGGACAATGAGCAGTTCTTC.

This clone was picked up a small number of times. The chain carries TRBV7-9 and TRBJ1-5; D remains ambiguous. The CDR3 loop spans 12 amino acids. Between the trimmed V and J ends, which lost 1 base and 6 bases, there was a span of 4 bases. The germline V gene encodes CDR1 SEHNR and CDR2 FQNEAQ (reference sequence). The CDR3 reads CASSLGVQPQHF. CDR3 bases: TGTGCCAGCAGCTTAGGGGTTCAGCCCCAGCATTTT.